Given below is one T cell receptor (beta chain) in context. This clonotype appeared once. Its target antigen remains unknown. Qualities for individual bases were not recorded, and no much larger clone is one base off. A solitary read yields weak support. This sample was included in a study of CD8 T cells in Susac syndrome (dated by TCRdb to between 2017 and 2020). Background on the whole study: The study used repertoire sequencing to test whether antigen drove CD8+ T cell activation and differentiation in Susac syndrome. CD8+ T cell repertoire clonality was compared between 11 to 12 healthy donors, roughly 14 Susac syndrome patients and about 15 multiple sclerosis patients. Study-wide conclusions, independent of this receptor: The TCR sequencing and HLA analysis was acknowledged to have included a relatively small number of individuals.

A distance of 11 bases separates the germline ends of V and J, which lose 6 bases and 8 bases respectively. Spanning cysteine to phenylalanine, the CDR3 consists of 11 amino acids. The retained sequence is limited to the CDR3, 33 bases, with the frame set at the first base. The CDR1 and CDR2 encoded by the germline V gene (reference sequence) are DFQATT and SNEGSKA. Peripheral blood CD8+ and CD4+ T cells from healthy donors, Susac syndrome patients and multiple sclerosis patients were profiled using high-throughput TCR beta sequencing. The healthy donors served as controls matched for age and sex. Bulk CD8+ and CD4+ T cells were purified by magnetic negative isolation, whereas CD8+ TEMRA cells were enriched by FACS. Blood was drawn into EDTA tubes, processed within 24 hours, and PBMCs were isolated by density gradient centrifugation. PBMCs intended for TCR sequencing were frozen in liquid nitrogen and were later thawed in a 37 degrees C water bath. The sorted or isolated CD4+, CD8+ and CD8+ TEMRA cells reached a purity of at least 90%.

RNA was extracted using the RNeasy kit, and roughly 0.45 to 1 microgram was reverse transcribed with random hexamers. The immunoSEQ multiplex PCR assay, covering 54 Vbeta and 13 Jbeta segments, was used to amplify TCR beta CDR3 regions. Bias from PCR amplification was corrected by using a synthetic template baseline for primer optimization and for computational correction. Processing in the source paper ran as follows. Reads were annotated to V, D and J genes per IMGT and analyzed with immunoSEQ Analyzer, keeping only productive sequences. Clonality was calculated as one minus the Shannon entropy normalized by log2 of the number of productive unique sequences. For each patient and control, public and private clones were evaluated within the 100 most prevalent clones. A clone was defined as Susac-specific if it was absent from the healthy and MS cohorts, from 1052 published viral clones and from other ImmuneACCESS disease sequences. TCRdb reprocessed the public reads (quality trimming at Q25 with fastp, clone calling with MiXCR) and kept in-frame beta chains. Rows matching on CDR3 protein sequence are summarized as one entry with the most common DNA and genes. In this record, the V and J calls reflect TCRdb's handling and not the investigators' own analysis. The sample has more than 75,000 distinct CDR3 sequences on record, around 94% of them singletons. Clones ranked in the top ten supply roughly 0.27% of the sample.

The sequence was obtained from a human donor in good health. Sequencing used CD8+ T cells from PBMCs. The chain was built from TRBV20-1 and TRBJ2-1, with an unclear D gene assignment. For the CDR3, the sequence is CSARIGHEQFF. DNA sequence: TGCAGTGCCCGCATCGGCCATGAGCAGTTCTTC.